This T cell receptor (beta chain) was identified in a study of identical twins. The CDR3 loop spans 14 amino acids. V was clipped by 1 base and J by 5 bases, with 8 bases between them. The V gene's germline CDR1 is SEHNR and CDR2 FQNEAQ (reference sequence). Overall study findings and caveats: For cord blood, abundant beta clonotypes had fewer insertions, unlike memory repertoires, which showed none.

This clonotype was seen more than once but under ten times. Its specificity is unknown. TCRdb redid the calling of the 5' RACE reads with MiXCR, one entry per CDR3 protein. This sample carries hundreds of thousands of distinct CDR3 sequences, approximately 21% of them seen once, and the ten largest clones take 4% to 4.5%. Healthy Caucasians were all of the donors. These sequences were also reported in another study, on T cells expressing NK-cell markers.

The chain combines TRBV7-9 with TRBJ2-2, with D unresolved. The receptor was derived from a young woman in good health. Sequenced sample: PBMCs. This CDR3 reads CASSLDLQTGELFF. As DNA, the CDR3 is TGTGCCAGCAGCTTAGACCTGCAAACCGGGGAGCTGTTTTTT. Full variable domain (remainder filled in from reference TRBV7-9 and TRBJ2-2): DTGVSQNPRHKITKRGQNVTFRCDPISEHNRLYWYRQTLGQGPEFLTYFQNEAQLEKSRLLSDRFSAERPKGSFSTLEIQRTEQGDSAMYLCASSLDLQTGELFFGEGSRLTVL.